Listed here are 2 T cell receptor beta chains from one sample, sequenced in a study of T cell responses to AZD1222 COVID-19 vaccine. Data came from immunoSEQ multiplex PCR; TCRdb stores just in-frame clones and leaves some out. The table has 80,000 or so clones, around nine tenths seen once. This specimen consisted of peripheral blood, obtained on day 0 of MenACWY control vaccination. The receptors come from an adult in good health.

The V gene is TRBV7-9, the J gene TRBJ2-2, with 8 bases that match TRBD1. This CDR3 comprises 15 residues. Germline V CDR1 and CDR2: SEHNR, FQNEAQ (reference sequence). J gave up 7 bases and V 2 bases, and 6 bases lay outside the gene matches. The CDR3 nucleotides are TGTGCCAGCAGCTTAAGGACAGGGCGTTTCGGGGAGCTGTTTTTT. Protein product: CASSLRTGRFGELFF. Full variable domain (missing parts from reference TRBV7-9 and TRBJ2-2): DTGVSQNPRHKITKRGQNVTFRCDPISEHNRLYWYRQTLGQGPEFLTYFQNEAQLEKSRLLSDRFSAERPKGSFSTLEIQRTEQGDSAMYLCASSLRTGRFGELFFGEGSRLTVL.

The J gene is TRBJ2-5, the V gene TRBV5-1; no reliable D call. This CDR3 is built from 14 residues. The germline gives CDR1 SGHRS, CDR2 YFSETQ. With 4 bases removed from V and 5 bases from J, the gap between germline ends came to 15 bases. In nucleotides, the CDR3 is TGCGCCAGCAGCAGCAGCTTCAATAGGGAGACCCAGTACTTC. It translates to CASSSSFNRETQYF.